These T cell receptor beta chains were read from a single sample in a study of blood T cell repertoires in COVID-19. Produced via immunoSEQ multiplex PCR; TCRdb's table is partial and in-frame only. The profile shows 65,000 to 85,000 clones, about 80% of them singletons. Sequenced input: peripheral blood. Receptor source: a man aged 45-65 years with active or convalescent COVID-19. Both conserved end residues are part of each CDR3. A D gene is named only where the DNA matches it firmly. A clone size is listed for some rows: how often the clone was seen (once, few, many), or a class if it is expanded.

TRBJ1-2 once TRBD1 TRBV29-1 TGCAGCGTGGGACAGGAGACTTCTTATGGCTACACCTTC CSVGQETSYGYTF
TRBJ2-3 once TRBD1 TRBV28 TGTGCCAGCAGTCCCAGACAGGGTAGCACAGATACGCAGTATTTT CASSPRQGSTDTQYF
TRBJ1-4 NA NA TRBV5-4 TGTGCCAGCAGCTTGGGAGGTGAAAAACTGTTTTTT CASSLGGEKLFF
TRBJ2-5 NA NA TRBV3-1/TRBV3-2 TGTGCCAGCAGCCAAGGTGGCGGACAAGAGACCCAGTACTTC CASSQGGGQETQYF
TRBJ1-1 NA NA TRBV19 TGTGCCAGTAGTATGGGCCCTGAAGCTTTCTTT CASSMGPEAFF
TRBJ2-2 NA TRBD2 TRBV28 TGTGCCAGCACCCCATGGGCGGGGGGGACTAACACCGGGGAGCTGTTTTTT CASTPWAGGTNTGELFF
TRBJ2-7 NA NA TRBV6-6 TGTGCCAGCAGGCTTGGACAGAACTCCTACGAGCAGTACTTC CASRLGQNSYEQYF
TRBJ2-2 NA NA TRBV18 TGTGCCAGCTCAGCCTTACCACCCGCGAACGCCGGGGAGCTGTTTTTT CASSALPPANAGELFF
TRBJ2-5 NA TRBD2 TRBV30 TGTGCCTGGAGTAGCGGGGAGCTGCAGACCCAGTACTTC CAWSSGELQTQYF
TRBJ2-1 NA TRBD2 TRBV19 TGTGCCAGTAAGACTAGCATGTGGTACAATGAGCAGTTCTTC CASKTSMWYNEQFF
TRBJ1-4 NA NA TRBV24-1 TGTGCCACCAGTGATGGCTTGGGCGTGGGCGAAAAACTGTTTTTT CATSDGLGVGEKLFF
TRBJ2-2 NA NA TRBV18 TGTGCCAGCTCACCCGGGAACACCGGGGAGCTGTTTTTT CASSPGNTGELFF
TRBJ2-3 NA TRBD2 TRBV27 TGTGCCAGCCTGCGCGGCTCGGGGGGAGATACGCAGTATTTT CASLRGSGGDTQYF
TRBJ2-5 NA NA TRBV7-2 TGTGCCAGCAGCTTAGAGAGGAGACCCCAGGAGACCCAGTACTTC CASSLERRPQETQYF
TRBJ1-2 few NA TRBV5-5 TGTGCCAGCAGCTCGGCAGCCGGGTCTTATAGGGGCTACACCTTC CASSSAAGSYRGYTF
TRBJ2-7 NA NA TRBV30 TGTGCCTGGAGTGTAGGGGTCGAGCAGTACTTC CAWSVGVEQYF
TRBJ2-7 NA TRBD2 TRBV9 TGTGCCAGCAGCACCGGACTAGCGGGGGGGCGCTACGAGCAGTACTTC CASSTGLAGGRYEQYF
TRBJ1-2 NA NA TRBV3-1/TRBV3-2 TGTGCCAGCAGCCAAGTTGCCGAGAATGGCTACACCTTC CASSQVAENGYTF
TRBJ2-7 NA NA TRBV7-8 TGTGCCAGCAATCGAGACGGGTACGAGCAGTACTTC CASNRDGYEQYF
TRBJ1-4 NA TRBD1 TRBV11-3 TGTGCCAGCAGCCAACCCCTGGACAGGGGGGAAAAACTGTTTTTT CASSQPLDRGEKLFF
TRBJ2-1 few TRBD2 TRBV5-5 TGTGCCAGCAGCTTGGAATCGGCCCCGGGACTAGCGGGTGAGCAGTTCTTC CASSLESAPGLAGEQFF
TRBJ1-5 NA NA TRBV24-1 TGTGCCACCAGTGATAGGAGCGATCAGCCCCAGCATTTT CATSDRSDQPQHF
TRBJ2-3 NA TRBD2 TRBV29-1 TGCAGCGTTGATACCGGGGGGGCCCGCAATACGCAGTATTTT CSVDTGGARNTQYF
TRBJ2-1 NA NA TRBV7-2 TGTGCCAGCAGCTCCGTAGTCGGGAATGAGCAGTTCTTC CASSSVVGNEQFF
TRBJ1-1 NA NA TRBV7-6 TGTGCCAGCAGCTCCCAGGTGAACACTGAAGCTTTCTTT CASSSQVNTEAFF
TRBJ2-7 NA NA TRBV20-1 TGCAGTGCTAGTAGGGGGATCTACGAGCAGTACTTC CSASRGIYEQYF
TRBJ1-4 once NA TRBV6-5 TGTGCCAGCAGTTTTCGACAGGATGAAAAACTGTTTTTT CASSFRQDEKLFF
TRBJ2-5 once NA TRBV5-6 TGTGCCAGCAGCTTGGAGTCCGGACAGCGACGGGAGACCCAGTACTTC CASSLESGQRRETQYF
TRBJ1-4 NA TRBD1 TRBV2 TGTGCCAGCAGTCCGAGGGGGCTTGAAAAACTGTTTTTT CASSPRGLEKLFF
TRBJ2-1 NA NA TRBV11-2 TGTGCCAGCAGCTTAGATACCGGGGGTGGCAATGAGCAGTTCTTC CASSLDTGGGNEQFF
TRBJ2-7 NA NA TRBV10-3 TGTGCCATCTCCGGGACAAACGCCTACGAGCAGTACTTC CAISGTNAYEQYF
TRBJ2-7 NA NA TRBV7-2 TGTGCCAGCAGCTTATCAACACCCTGGGAGCAGTACTTC CASSLSTPWEQYF
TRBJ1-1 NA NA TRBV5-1 TGCGCCAGCAGGACGGGGGTGGGGAGGAACACTGAAGCTTTCTTT CASRTGVGRNTEAFF
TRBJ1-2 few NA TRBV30 TGTGCCTGTTCTCCATGGACAGCCGTCGTCTATGGCTACACCTTC CACSPWTAVVYGYTF
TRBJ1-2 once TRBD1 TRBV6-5 TGTGCCAGCAGCCAGGGAGGGGACAGGGGGCGAGGCTACACCTTC CASSQGGDRGRGYTF
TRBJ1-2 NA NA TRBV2 TGTGCCAGCAGCGTAGACTCGGACAGTACTGGCTACACCTTC CASSVDSDSTGYTF
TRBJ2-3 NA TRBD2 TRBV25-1 TGTGCCAGCAGAAAGAGCGGGGGGGCGGATACGCAGTATTTT CASRKSGGADTQYF
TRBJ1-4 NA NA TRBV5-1 TGCGCCAGCAGCTTGGAAGGAGGGAAGAATGAAAAACTGTTTTTT CASSLEGGKNEKLFF
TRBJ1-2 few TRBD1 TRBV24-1 TGTGCCACCAGTGATCCTGGACAGGGGGCTTATTATGGCTACACCTTC CATSDPGQGAYYGYTF
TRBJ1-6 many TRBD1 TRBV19 TGTGCCAGTAGTATGGGGACAGGGGGTAATTCACCCCTCCACTTT CASSMGTGGNSPLHF
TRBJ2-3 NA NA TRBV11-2 TGTGCCAGCAGCTTAGATCAGGGGATTGATACGCAGTATTTT CASSLDQGIDTQYF
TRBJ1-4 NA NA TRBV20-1 TGCAGTGCTAGTCCTACAGGGATGGGGGAAAAACTGTTTTTT CSASPTGMGEKLFF
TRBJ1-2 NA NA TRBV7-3 TGTGCCAGCAGCCCCCACCCTCGACAGTCTACTAACTATGGCTACACCTTC CASSPHPRQSTNYGYTF
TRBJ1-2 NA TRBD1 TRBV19 TGTGCCAGCGACGCTGGACAGGGGGCAAACTATGGCTACACCTTC CASDAGQGANYGYTF
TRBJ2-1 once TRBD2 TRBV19 TGTGCCAGTACCTTGGCGGGGGGGCCTACCCAATTATACAATGAGCAGTTCTTC CASTLAGGPTQLYNEQFF
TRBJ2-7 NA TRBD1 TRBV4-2 TGTGCCAGCAGCCAAGATCCTCGGGACAGGGGCCACGAGCAGTACTTC CASSQDPRDRGHEQYF
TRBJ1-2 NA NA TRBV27 TGTGCCAGCAGTTTGACAGCCCGGTATGGCTACACCTTC CASSLTARYGYTF
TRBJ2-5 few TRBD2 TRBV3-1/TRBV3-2 TGTGCCAGCAGCCCTTGGACTAGCGGCCAAGAGACCCAGTACTTC CASSPWTSGQETQYF
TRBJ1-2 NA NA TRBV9 TGTGCCAGCAGCGTAGATGGAGGGAGTGGCTACACCTTC CASSVDGGSGYTF
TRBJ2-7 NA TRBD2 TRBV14 TGTGCCAGCAGCCAAGATCCACTAGCGGGGGGGAAGCGGTCCTACGAGCAGTACTTC CASSQDPLAGGKRSYEQYF